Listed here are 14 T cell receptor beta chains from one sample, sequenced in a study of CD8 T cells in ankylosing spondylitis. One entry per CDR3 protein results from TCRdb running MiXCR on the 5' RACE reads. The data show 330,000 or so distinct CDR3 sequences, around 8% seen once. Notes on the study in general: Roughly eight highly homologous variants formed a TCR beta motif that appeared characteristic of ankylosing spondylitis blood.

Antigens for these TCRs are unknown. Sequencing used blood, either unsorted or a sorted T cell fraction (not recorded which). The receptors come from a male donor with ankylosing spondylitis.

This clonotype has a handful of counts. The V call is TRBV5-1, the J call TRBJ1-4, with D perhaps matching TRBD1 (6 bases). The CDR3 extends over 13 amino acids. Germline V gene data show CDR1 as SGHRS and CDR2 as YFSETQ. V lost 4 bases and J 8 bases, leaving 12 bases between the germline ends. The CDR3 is CASSPLGGEKLFF. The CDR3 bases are TGCGCCAGCAGCCCCCTGGGGGGCGAAAAACTGTTTTTT.

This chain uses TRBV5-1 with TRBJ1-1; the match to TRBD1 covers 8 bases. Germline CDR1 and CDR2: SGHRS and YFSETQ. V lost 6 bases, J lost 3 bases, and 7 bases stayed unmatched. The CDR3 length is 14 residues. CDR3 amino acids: CASNPLQGDTEAFF. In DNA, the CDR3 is TGCGCCAGCAACCCCTTACAGGGGGACACTGAAGCTTTCTTT.

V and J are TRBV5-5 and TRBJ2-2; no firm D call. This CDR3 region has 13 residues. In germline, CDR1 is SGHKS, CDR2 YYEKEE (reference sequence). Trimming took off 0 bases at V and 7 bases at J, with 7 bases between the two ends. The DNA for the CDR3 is TGTGCCAGCAGCTTGGCCGCCAGCGGGGAGCTGTTTTTT. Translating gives CASSLAASGELFF.

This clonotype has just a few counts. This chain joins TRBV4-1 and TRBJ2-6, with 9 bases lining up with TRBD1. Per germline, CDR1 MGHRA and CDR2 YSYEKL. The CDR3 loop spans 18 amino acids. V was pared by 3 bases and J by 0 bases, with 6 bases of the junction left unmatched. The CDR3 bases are TGCGCCAGCAGCCAGAGACAGGGGGGCAACTCTGGGGCCAACGTCCTGACTTTC. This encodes CASSQRQGGNSGANVLTF.

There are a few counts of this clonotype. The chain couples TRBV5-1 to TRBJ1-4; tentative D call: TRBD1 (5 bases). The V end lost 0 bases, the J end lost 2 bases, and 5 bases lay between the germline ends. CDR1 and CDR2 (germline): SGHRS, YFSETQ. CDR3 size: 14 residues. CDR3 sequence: CASSLGQTNEKLFF. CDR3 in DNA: TGCGCCAGCAGCTTGGGACAGACTAATGAAAAACTGTTTTTT.

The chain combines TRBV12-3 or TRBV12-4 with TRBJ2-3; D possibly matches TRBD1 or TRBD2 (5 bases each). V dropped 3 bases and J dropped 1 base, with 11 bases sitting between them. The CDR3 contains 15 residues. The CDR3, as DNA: TGTGCCAGCAGTTTCCGAGGGGTTCGCACAGATACGCAGTATTTT. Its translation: CASSFRGVRTDTQYF.

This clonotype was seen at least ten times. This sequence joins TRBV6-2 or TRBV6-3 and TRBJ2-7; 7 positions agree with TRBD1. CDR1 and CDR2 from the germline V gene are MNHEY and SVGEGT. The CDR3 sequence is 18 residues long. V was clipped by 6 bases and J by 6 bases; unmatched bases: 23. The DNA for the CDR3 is TGTGCCAGCAGATCATCCGGGGCAGGGGGATTTGGACGGCGCGAGCAGTACTTC. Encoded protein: CASRSSGAGGFGRREQYF.

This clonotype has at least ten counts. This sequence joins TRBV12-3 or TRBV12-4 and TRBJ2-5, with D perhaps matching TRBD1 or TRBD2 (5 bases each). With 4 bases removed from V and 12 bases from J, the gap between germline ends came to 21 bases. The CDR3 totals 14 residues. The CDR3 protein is CASSSGRVKGKEYF. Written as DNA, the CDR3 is TGTGCCAGCAGTTCGGGACGCGTGAAAGGGAAAGAGTACTTC.

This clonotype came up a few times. The CDR3 region is CASTTPSRTEAFF. In DNA form, the CDR3 reads TGTGCCAGCACCACGCCGTCGCGGACTGAAGCTTTCTTT. This chain uses TRBV12-3 or TRBV12-4 with TRBJ1-1; D gene unclear. The V end was cut by 7 bases, the J end by 5 bases, with 14 bases between. The CDR3 has 13 residues.

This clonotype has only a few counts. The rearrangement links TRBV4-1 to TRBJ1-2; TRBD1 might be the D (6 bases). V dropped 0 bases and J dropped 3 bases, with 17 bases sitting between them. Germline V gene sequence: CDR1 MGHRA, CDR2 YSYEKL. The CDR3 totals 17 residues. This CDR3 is CASSQETTGAGDYGYTF. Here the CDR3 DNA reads TGCGCCAGCAGCCAAGAGACGACCGGGGCAGGGGACTATGGCTACACCTTC.

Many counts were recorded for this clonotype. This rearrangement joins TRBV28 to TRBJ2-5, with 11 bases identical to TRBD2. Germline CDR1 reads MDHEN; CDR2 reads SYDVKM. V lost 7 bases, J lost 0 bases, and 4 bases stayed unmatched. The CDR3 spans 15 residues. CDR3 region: CASTRLAGYQETQYF. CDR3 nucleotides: TGTGCCAGCACTCGACTAGCGGGGTACCAAGAGACCCAGTACTTC.

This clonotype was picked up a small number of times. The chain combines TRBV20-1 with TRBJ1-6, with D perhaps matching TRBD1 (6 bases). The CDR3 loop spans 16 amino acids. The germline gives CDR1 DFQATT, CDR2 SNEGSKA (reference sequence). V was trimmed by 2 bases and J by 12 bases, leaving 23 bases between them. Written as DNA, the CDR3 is TGCAGTGCTAGATATCCCCCGGACAGCGCTTGGGGACCCCTCCACTTT. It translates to CSARYPPDSAWGPLHF.

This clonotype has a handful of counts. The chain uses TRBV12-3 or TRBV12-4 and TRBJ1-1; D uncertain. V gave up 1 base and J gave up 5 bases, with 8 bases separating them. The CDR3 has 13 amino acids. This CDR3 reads CASSLVLGTEAFF. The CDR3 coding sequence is TGTGCCAGCAGTTTAGTGCTGGGAACTGAAGCTTTCTTT.

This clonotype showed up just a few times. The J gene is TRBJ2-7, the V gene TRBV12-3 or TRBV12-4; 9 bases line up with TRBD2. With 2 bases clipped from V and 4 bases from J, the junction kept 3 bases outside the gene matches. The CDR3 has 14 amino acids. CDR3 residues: CASSLSSGKYEQYF. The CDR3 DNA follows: TGTGCCAGCAGTTTATCTAGCGGGAAGTACGAGCAGTACTTC.